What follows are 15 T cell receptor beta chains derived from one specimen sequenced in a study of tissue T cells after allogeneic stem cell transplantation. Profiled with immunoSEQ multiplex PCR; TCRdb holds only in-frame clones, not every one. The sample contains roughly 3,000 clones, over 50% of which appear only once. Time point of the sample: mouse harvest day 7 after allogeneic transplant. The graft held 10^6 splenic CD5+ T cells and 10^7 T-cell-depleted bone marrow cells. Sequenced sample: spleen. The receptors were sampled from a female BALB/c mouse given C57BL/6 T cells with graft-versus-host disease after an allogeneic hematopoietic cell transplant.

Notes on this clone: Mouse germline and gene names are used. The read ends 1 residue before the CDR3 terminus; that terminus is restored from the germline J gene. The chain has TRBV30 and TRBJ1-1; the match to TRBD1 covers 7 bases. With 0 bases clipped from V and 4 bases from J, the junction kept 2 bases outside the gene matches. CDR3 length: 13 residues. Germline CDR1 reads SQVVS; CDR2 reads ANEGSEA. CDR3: CSSREGGGTEVFF. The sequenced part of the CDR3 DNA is TGTAGTTCTAGAGAAGGGGGCGGCACAGAAGTCTTC.

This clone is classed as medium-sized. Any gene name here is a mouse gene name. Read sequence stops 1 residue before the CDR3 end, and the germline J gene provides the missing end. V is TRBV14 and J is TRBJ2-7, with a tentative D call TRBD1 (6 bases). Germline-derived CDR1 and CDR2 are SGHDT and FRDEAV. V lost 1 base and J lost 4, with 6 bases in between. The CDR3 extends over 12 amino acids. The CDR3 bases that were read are TGTGCCAGCAGTTTCGGACAGTATGAACAGTAC. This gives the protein CASSFGQYEQY. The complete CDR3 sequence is CASSFGQYEQYF.

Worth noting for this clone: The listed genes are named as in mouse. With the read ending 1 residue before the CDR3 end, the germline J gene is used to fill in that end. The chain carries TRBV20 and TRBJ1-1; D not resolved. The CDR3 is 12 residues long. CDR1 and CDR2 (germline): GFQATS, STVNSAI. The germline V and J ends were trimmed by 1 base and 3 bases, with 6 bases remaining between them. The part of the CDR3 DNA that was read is TGTGGTGCTAGGGGACAATACACAGAAGTCTTC. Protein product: CGARGQYTEVF. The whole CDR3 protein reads CGARGQYTEVFF. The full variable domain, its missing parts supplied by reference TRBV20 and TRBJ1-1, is GALVYQYPRRTICKSGTSMRMECQAVGFQATSVAWYRQSPQKTFELIALSTVNSAIKYEQNFTQEKFPISHPNLSFSSMTVLNAYLEDRGLYLCGARGQYTEVFFGKGTRLTVV.

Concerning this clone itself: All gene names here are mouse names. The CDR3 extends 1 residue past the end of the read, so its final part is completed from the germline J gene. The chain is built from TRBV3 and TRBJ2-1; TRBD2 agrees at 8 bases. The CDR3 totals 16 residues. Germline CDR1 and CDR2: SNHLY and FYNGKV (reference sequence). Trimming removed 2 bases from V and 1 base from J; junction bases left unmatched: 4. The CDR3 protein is CASSLRAGGNYAEQFF. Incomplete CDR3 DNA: TGTGCCAGCAGCTTAAGGGCTGGGGGGAACTATGCTGAGCAGTTC. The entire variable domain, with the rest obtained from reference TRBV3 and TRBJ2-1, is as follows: GPKVLQIPSHQIIDMGQMVTLNCDPVSNHLYFYWYKQILGQQMEFLVNFYNGKVMEKSKLFKDQFSVERPDGSYFTLKIQPTALEDSAVYFCASSLRAGGNYAEQFFGPGTRLTVL.

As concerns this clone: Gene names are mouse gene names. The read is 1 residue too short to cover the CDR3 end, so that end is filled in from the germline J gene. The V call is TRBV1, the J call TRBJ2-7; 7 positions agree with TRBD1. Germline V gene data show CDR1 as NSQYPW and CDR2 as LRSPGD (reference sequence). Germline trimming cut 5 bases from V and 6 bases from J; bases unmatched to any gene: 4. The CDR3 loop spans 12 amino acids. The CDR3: CTCSSTGVEQYF. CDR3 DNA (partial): TGCACCTGCAGTTCCACAGGGGTTGAACAGTAC. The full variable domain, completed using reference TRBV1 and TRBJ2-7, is VTLLEQNPRWRLVPRGQAVNLRCILKNSQYPWMSWYQQDLQKQLQWLFTLRSPGDKEVKSLPGADYLATRVTDTELRLQVANMSQGRTLYCTCSSTGVEQYFGPGTRLTVL.

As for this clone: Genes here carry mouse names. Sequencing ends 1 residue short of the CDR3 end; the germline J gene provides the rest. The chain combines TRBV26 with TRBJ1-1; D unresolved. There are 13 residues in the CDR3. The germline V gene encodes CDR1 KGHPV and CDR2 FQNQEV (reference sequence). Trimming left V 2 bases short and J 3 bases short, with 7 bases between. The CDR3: CASSLMGYTEVFF. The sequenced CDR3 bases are TGTGCCAGCAGTCTGATGGGTTACACAGAAGTCTTC.

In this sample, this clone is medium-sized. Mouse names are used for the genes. CDR3 DNA, as far as it was read: TGTGCCAGCTCTCGGACAGGGGGCCATGAACAGTAC. It specifies CASSRTGGHEQY. The entire CDR3 reads CASSRTGGHEQYF. The V and J genes are TRBV12-1 and TRBJ2-7, with 11 bases matching TRBD1. The read finishes 1 residue shy of the CDR3 end, and the germline J gene is used to complete it. CDR1 SGHSN and CDR2 HYEKVE come from the germline V gene. V dropped 2 bases and J dropped 5; count of bases not matched to a gene: 1. The CDR3 length is 13 residues.

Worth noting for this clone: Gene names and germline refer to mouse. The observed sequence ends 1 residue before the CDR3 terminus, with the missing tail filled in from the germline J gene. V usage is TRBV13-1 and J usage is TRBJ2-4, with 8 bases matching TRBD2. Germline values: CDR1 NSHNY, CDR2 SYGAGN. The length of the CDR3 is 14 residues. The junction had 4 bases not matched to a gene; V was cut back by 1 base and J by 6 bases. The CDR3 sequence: CASSDWGGRNTLYF. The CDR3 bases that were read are TGTGCCAGCAGTGATTGGGGGGGACGGAACACCTTGTAC.

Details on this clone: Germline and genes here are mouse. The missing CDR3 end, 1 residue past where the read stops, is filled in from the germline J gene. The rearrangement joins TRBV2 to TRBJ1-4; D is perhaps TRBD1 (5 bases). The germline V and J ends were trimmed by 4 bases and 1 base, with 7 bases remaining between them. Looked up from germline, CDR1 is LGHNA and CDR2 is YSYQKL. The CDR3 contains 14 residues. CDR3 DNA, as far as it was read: TGTGCCAGCAGCCTGGGGCCTTCCAACGAAAGATTATTT. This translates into CASSLGPSNERLF. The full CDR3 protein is CASSLGPSNERLFF.

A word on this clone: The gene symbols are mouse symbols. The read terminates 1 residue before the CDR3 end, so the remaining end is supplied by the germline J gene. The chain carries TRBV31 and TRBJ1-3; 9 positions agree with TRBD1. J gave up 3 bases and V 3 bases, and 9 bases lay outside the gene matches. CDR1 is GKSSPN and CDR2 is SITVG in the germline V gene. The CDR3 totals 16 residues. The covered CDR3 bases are TGTGCCTGGAGCCCCCCCCGGACAGGGGTTGGAAATACGCTCTAT. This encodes CAWSPPRTGVGNTLY. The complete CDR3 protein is CAWSPPRTGVGNTLYF. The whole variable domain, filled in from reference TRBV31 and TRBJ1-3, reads AQTIHQWPVAEIKAVGSPLSLGCTIKGKSSPNLYWYWQATGGTLQQLFYSITVGQVESVVQLNLSASRPKDDQFILSTEKLLLSHSGFYLCAWSPPRTGVGNTLYFGEGSRLIVV.

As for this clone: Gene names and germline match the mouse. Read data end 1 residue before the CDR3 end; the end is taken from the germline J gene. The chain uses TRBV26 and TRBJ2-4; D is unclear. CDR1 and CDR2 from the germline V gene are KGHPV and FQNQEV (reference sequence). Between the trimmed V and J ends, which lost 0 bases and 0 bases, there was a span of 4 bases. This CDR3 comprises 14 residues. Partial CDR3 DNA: TGTGCCAGCAGTCTGTCGACAAGTCAAAACACCTTGTAC. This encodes CASSLSTSQNTLY. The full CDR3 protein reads CASSLSTSQNTLYF. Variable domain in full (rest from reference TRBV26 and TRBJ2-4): NSKVIQTPRYLVKGQGQKAKMRCIPEKGHPVVFWYQQNKNNEFKFLINFQNQEVLQQIDMTEKRFSAECPSNSPCSLEIQSSEAGDSALYLCASSLSTSQNTLYFGAGTRLSVL.

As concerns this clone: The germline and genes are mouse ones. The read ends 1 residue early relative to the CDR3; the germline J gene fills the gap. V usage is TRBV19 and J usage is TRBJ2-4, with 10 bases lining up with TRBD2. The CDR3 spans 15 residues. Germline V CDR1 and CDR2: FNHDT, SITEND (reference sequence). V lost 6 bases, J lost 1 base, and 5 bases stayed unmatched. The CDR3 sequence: CASTGLGAGQNTLYF. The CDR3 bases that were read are TGTGCCAGCACCGGACTGGGGGCGGGTCAAAACACCTTGTAC.

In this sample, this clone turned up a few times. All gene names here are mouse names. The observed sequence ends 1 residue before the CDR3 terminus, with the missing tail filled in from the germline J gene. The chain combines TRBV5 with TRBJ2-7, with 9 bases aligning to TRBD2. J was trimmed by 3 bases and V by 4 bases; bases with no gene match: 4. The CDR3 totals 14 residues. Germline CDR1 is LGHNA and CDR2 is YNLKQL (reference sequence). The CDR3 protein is CASSLPGGVYEQYF. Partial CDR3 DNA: TGTGCCAGCAGCCTCCCTGGGGGGGTCTATGAACAGTAC.

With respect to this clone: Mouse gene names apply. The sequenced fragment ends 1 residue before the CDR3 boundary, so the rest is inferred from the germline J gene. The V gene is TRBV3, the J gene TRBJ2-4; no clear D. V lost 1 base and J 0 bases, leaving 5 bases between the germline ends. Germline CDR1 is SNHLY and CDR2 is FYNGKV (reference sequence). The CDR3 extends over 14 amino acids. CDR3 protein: CASSLGASQNTLYF. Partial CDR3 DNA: TGTGCCAGCAGCTTAGGGGCTAGTCAAAACACCTTGTAC. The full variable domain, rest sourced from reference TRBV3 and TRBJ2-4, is GPKVLQIPSHQIIDMGQMVTLNCDPVSNHLYFYWYKQILGQQMEFLVNFYNGKVMEKSKLFKDQFSVERPDGSYFTLKIQPTALEDSAVYFCASSLGASQNTLYFGAGTRLSVL.

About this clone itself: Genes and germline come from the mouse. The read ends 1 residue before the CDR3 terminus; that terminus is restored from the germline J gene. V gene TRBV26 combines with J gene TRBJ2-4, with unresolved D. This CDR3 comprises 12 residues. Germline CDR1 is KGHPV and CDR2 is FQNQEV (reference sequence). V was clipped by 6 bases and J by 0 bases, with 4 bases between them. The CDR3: CASRGSQNTLYF. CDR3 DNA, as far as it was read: TGTGCCAGCAGAGGCAGTCAAAACACCTTGTAC.